The 25 T cell receptor beta chains listed next were all sequenced from one sample in a study of blood T cell repertoires in COVID-19. Using immunoSEQ multiplex PCR, the repertoire was profiled, and TCRdb retains in-frame clones only, with some absent. The sample includes about half a million clones, 89% of them seen just once. Sequenced: peripheral blood. All receptors come from a man aged 18 to 35 with COVID-19, enrolled during active disease.

This clone was found a few times. The chain employs TRBV7-3 and TRBJ2-1; a possible D gene is TRBD1 (6 bases). Trimming took 3 bases from V and 6 from J, leaving 12 bases between them. The CDR3 is 14 amino acids. Germline V gene sequence: CDR1 SGHTA, CDR2 FQGTGA. CDR3 coding DNA: TGTGCCAGCAGCTTGGACAGCCAACTCAATGAGCAGTTCTTC. Its protein is CASSLDSQLNEQFF.

This rearrangement joins TRBV6-5 to TRBJ2-7, with 9 bases that match TRBD1. V shed 6 bases, J shed 5 bases, and the junction held 5 bases outside the gene matches. Germline V lookup: CDR1 MNHEY, CDR2 SVGAGI. This CDR3 is built from 13 residues. CDR3 sequence: CASSHGTGNEQYF. The DNA for the CDR3 is TGTGCCAGCAGCCACGGGACAGGGAACGAGCAGTACTTC.

As to this clone: The junction departs from the called germline gene at one end, perhaps through a read error. V usage is TRBV5-4 and J usage is TRBJ2-1, with D maybe TRBD1 (5 bases). This CDR3 has 16 residues. CDR1 and CDR2 (germline): SGHNT, YYREEE (reference sequence). The CDR3 spells CASRLGSQGSYNEQFF. CDR3 nucleotide sequence: TGTGCCAGCAGGTTGGGGTCTCAGGGTTCCTACAATGAGCAGTTCTTC.

The chain has TRBV6-2 or TRBV6-3 and TRBJ2-2; possibly TRBD2 for D (5 bases). The CDR3 length is 14 residues. Germline assignment: CDR1 MNHEY and CDR2 SVGEGT. Deletions cut 4 bases from V and 4 bases from J, with 10 bases between. CDR3: CASSFDYFTGELFF. CDR3 DNA sequence: TGTGCCAGCAGTTTTGACTACTTCACCGGGGAGCTGTTTTTT.

The chain recombines TRBV2 with TRBJ2-2, with 14 bases that match TRBD2. This CDR3 is 17 amino acids long. J was trimmed by 5 bases and V by 11 bases; bases with no gene match: 13. The germline CDR1 and CDR2 sequences are SNHLY and FYNNEI. CDR3 in DNA: TGTGCCGGCGCCGGACTAGCGGGGGGTGCTCGGACCGGGGAGCTGTTTTTT. It specifies CAGAGLAGGARTGELFF.

The genes are TRBV5-6 and TRBJ2-2; a possible D gene is TRBD1 (6 bases). CDR3 length: 16 residues. The germline V and J ends were trimmed by 5 bases and 1 base, with 15 bases remaining between them. Germline assignment: CDR1 SGHDT and CDR2 YYEEEE. The CDR3, as DNA: TGTGCCAGCAGTTCCCTCCAACAGGGGAACACCGGGGAGCTGTTTTTT. It yields the protein CASSSLQQGNTGELFF.

V and J are TRBV18 and TRBJ1-4; D is uncertain. There are 14 residues in the CDR3. The V gene's germline CDR1 is KGHSH and CDR2 LQKENI. Trimming removed 6 bases at V and 0 bases at J, with 8 bases between. CDR3 region: CASSQAATNEKLFF. The CDR3 DNA reads TGTGCCAGCTCCCAAGCTGCAACTAATGAAAAACTGTTTTTT.

This clone was detected only once. The chain uses TRBV6-2 or TRBV6-3 and TRBJ2-5, with 13 bases aligning to TRBD2. The CDR3 extends over 20 amino acids. V dropped 2 bases and J dropped 1; count of bases not matched to a gene: 13. Germline V lookup: CDR1 MNHEY, CDR2 SVGEGT. The CDR3 region is CASSYHRLAGGPGSQETQYF. In DNA, the CDR3 is TGTGCCAGCAGTTACCACCGACTAGCGGGGGGACCGGGATCCCAAGAGACCCAGTACTTC.

The chain combines TRBV5-4 with TRBJ1-3; the match to TRBD1 covers 7 bases. Unmatched junction bases numbered 11, after V lost 4 bases and J lost 1 base. The CDR3 extends over 17 amino acids. Germline V gene lookup returns CDR1 SGHNT and CDR2 YYREEE (reference sequence). The CDR3 here is CASSKTAGTESGNTIYF. The CDR3 DNA follows: TGTGCCAGCAGCAAAACCGCCGGGACAGAATCTGGAAACACCATATATTTT.

V gene TRBV25-1 combines with J gene TRBJ2-7, with D tentatively TRBD1 (6 bases). This CDR3 spans 14 amino acids. CDR1 is MGHDK, CDR2 SYGVNS, per germline. V lost 5 bases and J 5 bases, leaving 16 bases between the germline ends. The chain's CDR3 is CASSRTGYTHEQYF. CDR3 DNA: TGTGCCAGCAGTCGTACAGGGTATACCCACGAGCAGTACTTC.

The chain has TRBV27 and TRBJ2-5, with TRBD1 as a possible D gene (6 bases). V dropped 4 bases and J dropped 4 bases, with 13 bases sitting between them. This CDR3 region has 14 residues. CDR1 is MNHEY and CDR2 is SMNVEV in the germline V gene (reference sequence). This chain's CDR3 is CASSSTGSGETQYF. The CDR3 DNA is TGTGCCAGCAGTTCCACAGGGAGTGGAGAGACCCAGTACTTC.

J is TRBJ1-5 and V is TRBV3-1 (or the pseudogene TRBV3-2); D is undetermined. The CDR3 contains 17 residues. Germline V gene sequence: CDR1 LGHDT, CDR2 YNNKEL (reference sequence). With 1 base removed from V and 3 bases from J, the gap between germline ends came to 16 bases. CDR3 DNA: TGTGCCAGCAGCCAAGGCAGGACCGAGGGAGCCAATCAGCCCCAGCATTTT. It encodes CASSQGRTEGANQPQHF.

There are a few counts of this clone. The chain is built from TRBV4-1 and TRBJ1-3; D call uncertain. The CDR3 runs to 13 residues. Germline CDR1 reads MGHRA; CDR2 reads YSYEKL. V lost 0 bases, J lost 8 bases, and 8 bases lay in between. Here the CDR3 reads CASSQDLLDTIYF. CDR3 nucleotide sequence: TGCGCCAGCAGCCAAGATTTGTTAGACACCATATATTTT.

The chain employs TRBV5-1 and TRBJ1-2; the match to TRBD1 covers 7 bases. V was pared by 4 bases and J by 4 bases, with 10 bases of the junction left unmatched. The CDR3 loop spans 15 amino acids. CDR1 and CDR2 from the germline V gene are SGHRS and YFSETQ. The DNA for the CDR3 is TGCGCCAGCAGCCATGGTTATGAGGGGGCCTATGGCTACACCTTC. Translating it yields CASSHGYEGAYGYTF.

This chain joins TRBV14 and TRBJ2-3; 11 bases match TRBD2. CDR1 is SGHDN and CDR2 is FVKESK in the germline V gene. V shed 1 base and J 0 bases; nucleotides not matched to a gene: 6. The CDR3 runs 18 residues. CDR3 sequence reads: CASSQALAGDRSTDTQYF. The DNA for the CDR3 is TGTGCCAGCAGCCAAGCACTAGCGGGAGATCGAAGCACAGATACGCAGTATTTT.

The chain recombines TRBV19 with TRBJ1-1; a possible D gene is TRBD1 (5 bases). The CDR3 consists of 13 residues. CDR1 and CDR2 from the germline V gene are LNHDA and SQIVND (reference sequence). Trimming stripped 7 bases from V and 5 bases from J, with 14 bases between. Written as DNA, the CDR3 is TGTGCCAGTATAGGGGTCGAAGCAACTGAAGCTTTCTTT. Translation gives CASIGVEATEAFF.

The chain joins TRBV5-6 to TRBJ2-1; D is possibly TRBD2 (6 bases). CDR3 length: 16 amino acids. The ends were cut back, 4 bases at V and 0 bases at J, with 14 bases in the middle. CDR1 is SGHDT, CDR2 YYEEEE, per germline. The CDR3 loop reads CASSAGPPFSYNEQFF. The CDR3 nucleotides read TGTGCCAGCAGCGCGGGACCGCCATTCTCCTACAATGAGCAGTTCTTC.

The gene calls are TRBV7-2 and TRBJ1-2; the match to TRBD1 covers 8 bases. The J segment lost 1 base and the V segment lost 3 bases, leaving 10 bases of the junction unmatched. The CDR3 sequence is 17 residues long. CDR1 and CDR2 (germline): SGHTA, FQGNSA. The CDR3 is CASSFVSGGANNYGYTF. DNA for the CDR3: TGTGCCAGCAGCTTCGTTTCAGGGGGCGCGAATAACTATGGCTACACCTTC.

This chain links TRBV18 with TRBJ1-6; 7 nucleotides line up with TRBD1. The junction had 3 bases not matched to a gene; V was cut back by 3 bases and J by 4 bases. Germline V gene sequence: CDR1 KGHSH, CDR2 LQKENI. The CDR3 is 15 residues long. The CDR3: CASSPTGQYNSPLHF. In nucleotides, the CDR3 is TGTGCCAGCTCACCTACGGGACAGTATAATTCACCCCTCCACTTT.

The chain combines TRBV5-1 with TRBJ2-5, with 7 nucleotides matching TRBD2. The CDR3 length is 15 residues. Trimming took 3 bases from V and 5 from J; bases not matched to a gene: 10. Germline CDR1 is SGHRS and CDR2 is YFSETQ. DNA of the CDR3: TGCGCCAGCAGCTCGTCTACCGGGAGGCAGGAGACCCAGTACTTC. Translating gives CASSSSTGRQETQYF.

A word on this clone: At the DNA level, this CDR3 is encoded by other sequences in the same sample as well. The chain employs TRBV18 and TRBJ2-5; D is ambiguous. V shed 3 bases and J shed 1 base, with 6 bases lying between them. Germline CDR1 KGHSH, CDR2 LQKENI. The CDR3 is made up of 13 amino acids. The CDR3 region is CASSPNSQETQYF. The CDR3 nucleotides read TGTGCCAGCTCACCGAACAGCCAAGAGACCCAGTACTTC.

The V call is TRBV2, the J call TRBJ2-7; D might be TRBD2 (5 bases). This CDR3 region has 15 residues. Between the trimmed V and J ends, which lost 0 bases and 7 bases, there was a span of 16 bases. Germline CDR1 reads SNHLY; CDR2 reads FYNNEI. CDR3 DNA sequence: TGTGCCAGCAGTGAAGCGCGGGCCGCCGCGGAGGAGCAGTACTTC. Its protein product is CASSEARAAAEEQYF.

The chain carries TRBV7-3 and TRBJ2-5; TRBD2 agrees at 9 bases. From germline, CDR1 is SGHTA and CDR2 FQGTGA. The CDR3 sequence is 16 residues long. J was trimmed by 3 bases and V by 0 bases; bases with no gene match: 5. CDR3 region: CASSLTGLAGKETQYF. As DNA, the CDR3 is TGTGCCAGCAGCTTAACTGGCCTAGCGGGGAAAGAGACCCAGTACTTC.

This rearrangement joins TRBV7-8 to TRBJ2-1, with 9 positions matching TRBD1. CDR1 and CDR2 (germline): SGHVS, FQNEAQ. The V and J ends lost 6 bases and 3 bases, in that order; junction bases with no gene match: 3. The CDR3 extends over 14 amino acids. Here the CDR3 reads CASSTTGGYNEQFF. DNA for the CDR3: TGTGCCAGCAGTACGACAGGGGGCTACAATGAGCAGTTCTTC.

This clone is a singleton in its sample. V is TRBV2 and J is TRBJ2-3; D is ambiguous. From germline, CDR1 is SNHLY and CDR2 FYNNEI. Trimming took off 7 bases at V and 5 bases at J, with 10 bases between the two ends. The CDR3 extends over 12 amino acids. The CDR3 bases are TGTGCCAGCAAGAAGACTGGAGATACGCAGTATTTT. This encodes CASKKTGDTQYF.